This TCR beta chain originates from a study of blood T cell repertoires in COVID-19. Study-wide background: COVID-19 samples, acute and convalescent, were from the United States, Italy and Spain. In each case, the material was cDNA or gDNA derived from T cells, B-cell-depleted T cells, or PBMCs.

Some clones are missing from TCRdb's copy, which holds only in-frame ones; the method was immunoSEQ multiplex PCR. The sample shows approximately 130,000 clones, around 77% of them seen only once. The CDR3 length is 14 residues. The V gene end was trimmed by 6 bases and the J gene end by 3 bases; junction bases not matched to a gene: 6. CDR1 is SGHRS and CDR2 is YFSETQ in the germline V gene. The V and J genes are TRBV5-1 and TRBJ1-1; TRBD1 matches at 9 bases. Input material: peripheral blood. The source of this sequence is a human donor in a cohort sampled during active COVID-19. CDR3 bases: TGCGCCAGCACCGACAGGGGGACGGACACTGAAGCTTTCTTT. Protein: CASTDRGTDTEAFF.